This entry lists 12 T cell receptor beta chains sequenced from one sample in a study of naive and memory T cell subsets. An equimolar mix of two oligonucleotides served as the beta constant-region primer for TRBC1 and TRBC2. Four rounds of PCR amplified the ligated cDNA using nested alpha and beta constant-region primers plus SP2. TCRdb passed the UMI-ligation and nested PCR reads through MiXCR, listing each CDR3 protein once. In the table there are some 110,000 distinct CDR3 sequences, 36% of which are singletons. The specimen sequenced was central memory CD4+ T cells from blood. Source of these receptors: a human donor in good health.

In this sample, this clonotype turned up a few times. The chain is built from TRBV7-2 and TRBJ2-1; 13 bases match TRBD2. From germline, CDR1 is SGHTA and CDR2 FQGNSA. The CDR3 is 17 amino acids. V lost 2 bases, J lost 7 bases, and 8 bases stayed unmatched. This CDR3 reads CASSLISGLAGVNEQFF. Written as DNA, the CDR3 is TGTGCCAGCAGCTTAATCTCCGGACTAGCGGGAGTTAATGAGCAGTTCTTC.

Only a few counts were recorded for this clonotype. The CDR3 sequence is CSAVQGNQPQHF. In DNA, the CDR3 is TGCAGTGCTGTACAGGGAAACCAGCCCCAGCATTTT. J is TRBJ1-5 and V is TRBV20-1, with D possibly being TRBD1 (6 bases). Trimming took off 5 bases at V and 7 bases at J, with 12 bases between the two ends. The germline CDR1 and CDR2 sequences are DFQATT and SNEGSKA (reference sequence). The CDR3 extends over 12 amino acids.

The V gene is TRBV28, the J gene TRBJ2-7; 8 bases line up with TRBD1. V shed 5 bases, J shed 2 bases, and the junction held 14 bases outside the gene matches. The germline V gene has CDR1 MDHEN and CDR2 SYDVKM. The CDR3 contains 17 residues. CDR3 in DNA: TGTGCCAGCAGTCTTGTTAGTCTGGGGGACAGGCCCTACGAGCAGTACTTC. Translation: CASSLVSLGDRPYEQYF.

J is TRBJ2-7 and V is TRBV5-1; D uncertain. The CDR3 is 13 amino acids. CDR1 and CDR2 (germline): SGHRS, YFSETQ. Trimming pared 0 bases from V and 3 bases from J, leaving 7 bases between. In nucleotides, the CDR3 is TGCGCCAGCAGCTTGGGAGGAAACTACGAGCAGTACTTC. Translating it yields CASSLGGNYEQYF.

The J gene is TRBJ1-1, the V gene TRBV7-9, with D perhaps matching TRBD1 (6 bases). Trimming left V 4 bases short and J 1 base short, with 16 bases between. The CDR3 runs to 16 residues. The V gene's germline CDR1 is SEHNR and CDR2 FQNEAQ (reference sequence). The CDR3 protein is CASSSPPGHQNTEAFF. The CDR3 DNA reads as TGTGCCAGCAGCTCCCCCCCGGGACATCAGAACACTGAAGCTTTCTTT.

This clonotype has ten or more counts. The chain uses TRBV7-8 and TRBJ2-7, with 7 bases fitting TRBD2. This CDR3 is 16 amino acids long. The J segment lost 4 bases and the V segment lost 5 bases, leaving 14 bases of the junction unmatched. From germline, CDR1 is SGHVS and CDR2 FQNEAQ. The CDR3 loop is CASSIRERELVYEQYF. The DNA of the CDR3 is TGTGCCAGCAGCATTAGGGAGCGGGAATTAGTATACGAGCAGTACTTC.

This rearrangement joins TRBV7-6 to TRBJ1-6; D gene unclear. The CDR3 has 14 amino acids. V was pared by 0 bases and J by 8 bases, with 8 bases between. Germline V CDR1 and CDR2: SGHVS, FNYEAQ. CDR3 nucleotides: TGTGCCAGCAGCTTAGCCCGGGGAGATTCACCCCTCCACTTT. Its translation: CASSLARGDSPLHF.

The chain uses TRBV30 and TRBJ1-5, with TRBD1 as a possible D gene (5 bases). Between the trimmed V and J ends, which lost 2 bases and 5 bases, there was a span of 10 bases. The germline V gene has CDR1 GTSNPN and CDR2 SVGIG (reference sequence). CDR3 length: 13 residues. CDR3 sequence: CAWSPGTDQPQHF. CDR3 nucleotides: TGTGCCTGGAGTCCTGGGACCGATCAGCCCCAGCATTTT.

The J gene is TRBJ1-5, the V gene TRBV6-1; the D gene is possibly TRBD1 (6 bases). CDR1 is MNHNS, CDR2 SASEGT, per germline. The CDR3 loop spans 15 amino acids. The V gene lost 6 bases and the J gene lost 10 bases, with 22 bases spanning the gap. The CDR3: CASRKTGGNDRPQHF. DNA for the CDR3: TGTGCCAGCAGGAAGACAGGAGGGAACGATCGACCCCAGCATTTT.

J is TRBJ2-6 and V is TRBV11-2; D could derive from TRBD1 or TRBD2 (5 bases each). CDR3 length equals 16 residues. V was cut by 3 bases and J by 0 bases, with 9 bases left in between. The germline V gene has CDR1 SGHAT and CDR2 FQNNGV. The CDR3 sequence is CASSLGRISGANVLTF. In nucleotides, the CDR3 is TGTGCCAGCAGCTTGGGACGGATCTCTGGGGCCAACGTCCTGACTTTC.

This rearrangement joins TRBV5-1 to TRBJ2-5; 12 nucleotides agree with TRBD2. The CDR3 contains 17 residues. V shed 4 bases, J shed 2 bases, and the junction held 9 bases outside the gene matches. Germline V gene data show CDR1 as SGHRS and CDR2 as YFSETQ. CDR3 DNA sequence: TGCGCCAGCAGCAAGACTAGCGGGAGTTTATTACAAGAGACCCAGTACTTC. Its protein is CASSKTSGSLLQETQYF.

This clonotype turned up a few times. J is TRBJ2-7 and V is TRBV7-3; TRBD1 is a possible D gene (5 bases). The CDR3 has 13 residues. Between the trimmed V and J ends, which lost 3 bases and 3 bases, there was a span of 9 bases. From germline, CDR1 is SGHTA and CDR2 FQGTGA. CDR3 sequence (DNA): TGTGCCAGCAGCTTGGGGCGGAACTACGAGCAGTACTTC. This encodes CASSLGRNYEQYF.